This TCR beta chain was retrieved from a study of early T cells in non-severe SARS-CoV-2 infection. The TCR library protocol was used to attach unique molecular identifiers. These identifiers were attached to individual cDNA molecules. TCRdb ran MiXCR on the 5' RACE reads and lists one entry per CDR3 protein. In the table there are about 120,000 distinct CDR3 sequences, 10% to 15% of which are singletons. As to this clonotype: What it binds is not known.

General study points: Anti-spike CD8 specificities were favored by VDJdb matching, whose results missed private and CD4 specificities.

The sample here was whole blood, taken at baseline. The receptor comes from an adult who was a healthcare worker with PCR-confirmed SARS-CoV-2 infection or an uninfected control (not recorded which).

CDR3 sequence reads: CASSLQGILDGYTF. CDR3 nucleotide sequence: TGTGCCAGCAGCCTACAGGGAATCTTAGATGGCTACACCTTC. The J gene is TRBJ1-2, the V gene TRBV7-2; maybe TRBD1 (6 bases). Trimming took 5 bases from V and 6 from J, leaving 16 bases between them. The CDR3 loop spans 14 amino acids. The V gene's germline CDR1 is SGHTA and CDR2 FQGNSA.